A single T cell receptor (beta chain) is shown here with its context. Its antigen remains unknown. The ends were cut back, 3 bases at V and 3 bases at J, with 12 bases in the middle. This CDR3 has 15 residues. The V gene's germline CDR1 is MNHEY and CDR2 SMNVEV (reference sequence). The sample comes from a study of shared clonotypes between healthy human individuals. Study context: Per donor, three plates held CD4 naive cells, three held CD4 memory, two held CD8 naive and one held CD8 memory.

The assay was carried out at the deep level. TCRdb's table, derived via immunoSEQ multiplex PCR, lists solely in-frame clones and lacks some. The sample records roughly 1,500,000 clones, roughly 98% being singletons. Study-wide points: Only blood samples were collected, and tissue repertoires likely differ.

V and J are TRBV27 and TRBJ2-1; D not certain. The TCR sequence derives from a man aged 30-40 years in good health. The sequenced sample was naive CD4+ T cells sorted from blood. As to subset: CD45RA+ positively selected. Here the CDR3 reads CASSFSNRRYNEQFF. CDR3 nucleotide sequence: TGTGCCAGCAGTTTTTCGAACCGGCGCTACAATGAGCAGTTCTTC.